This TCR beta chain came from a study of blood T cell repertoires in COVID-19. Sequencing used immunoSEQ multiplex PCR; TCRdb keeps in-frame clones, though not all of them. The table lists just over 60,000 clones, approximately 79% of them singletons. Germline V gene lookup returns CDR1 SGHDT and CDR2 YYEEEE. The length of the CDR3 is 14 residues. V was pared by 1 base and J by 4 bases, with 3 bases of the junction left unmatched. This TCR derives from a man aged 55 to 70 with acute or convalescent COVID-19. The material sequenced was peripheral blood. The gene calls are TRBV5-6 and TRBJ2-5; 8 positions agree with TRBD1. CDR3 in amino acids: CASSLRRGPETQYF. CDR3 in DNA: TGTGCCAGCAGCTTGCGCAGGGGGCCAGAGACCCAGTACTTC.